This T cell receptor (beta chain) was sequenced for a study of OX40 agonist ivuxolimab in advanced cancers. Whole-study context: Ivuxolimab, an agonistic anti-OX40 (CD134) antibody, was given to patients. Cohort: roughly 80% men, mean age 60, aged about 20 to 90.

General study results and limits: Blood T cells, both CD4+ and CD8+, expanded clonally by week 6 at 0.1 to 3.0 mg/kg. Certain nonresponding patients likewise had low normalized T-cell clonal expansion.

Generated by immunoSEQ multiplex PCR, the TCRdb table keeps only in-frame clones and is missing some. Here the sample spans fewer than 95,000 clones, around 80% being singletons. Turning to this clone: Its matching antigen is unknown.

The V gene lost 5 bases and the J gene lost 4 bases, with 18 bases spanning the gap. Germline CDR1 reads MDHEN; CDR2 reads SYDVKM. This CDR3 has 16 amino acids. This clonotype originated in an adult with an advanced solid tumor such as melanoma, head and neck, liver or kidney cancer. The sequences come from CD4+ or CD8+ T cells sorted from blood, collected in a trial of the OX40 agonist ivuxolimab. This chain joins TRBV28 and TRBJ1-3, with a tentative D call TRBD1 (6 bases). CDR3 amino acids: CASSRGTGAAGNTIYF. The CDR3 bases are TGTGCCAGCAGTAGGGGAACGGGGGCGGCCGGAAACACCATATATTTT.